The 22 T cell receptor beta chains below come from one sample, sequenced in a study of cytomegalovirus exposure and HLA in healthy donors. PCR used 60 Vbeta primers and 13 Jbeta primers. Sequenced by immunoSEQ multiplex PCR; TCRdb stores in-frame clones only, minus some. The sample lists tens of thousands of clones; approximately 80% were seen once. Sequences were obtained from PBMCs. The receptor source for this set is a male donor in good health and CMV-seronegative.

The chain uses TRBV7-3 and TRBJ1-1; D is unclear. This CDR3 spans 13 amino acids. Germline CDR1 is SGHTA and CDR2 is FQGTGA. The V gene lost 4 bases and the J gene lost 1 base, with 7 bases spanning the gap. The CDR3 coding sequence is TGTGCCAGCAGCTGGAGCCCGAACACTGAAGCTTTCTTT. Translation gives CASSWSPNTEAFF.

This chain uses TRBV19 with TRBJ2-5; 7 bases map to TRBD2. The junction had 6 bases not matched to a gene; V was cut back by 5 bases and J by 3 bases. CDR3 length: 14 residues. CDR1 LNHDA and CDR2 SQIVND come from the germline V gene (reference sequence). CDR3 loop: CASSLLAAKETQYF. CDR3 nucleotide sequence: TGTGCCAGTAGTCTCCTAGCGGCTAAAGAGACCCAGTACTTC.

This rearrangement joins TRBV7-9 to TRBJ1-1; D might be TRBD1 (6 bases). V was shortened by 5 bases and J by 0 bases, with 22 bases between the two germline ends. Germline assignment: CDR1 SEHNR and CDR2 FQNEAQ (reference sequence). This CDR3 is built from 18 residues. For the CDR3, the DNA is TGTGCCAGCAGCCTGCAACCGACAGGCCGGCGGATGAACACTGAAGCTTTCTTT. Protein: CASSLQPTGRRMNTEAFF.

J is TRBJ1-3 and V is TRBV18; D is possibly TRBD1 (6 bases). The V end lost 0 bases, the J end lost 0 bases, and 9 bases lay between the germline ends. This CDR3 contains 16 residues. CDR1 KGHSH and CDR2 LQKENI come from the germline V gene. CDR3 nucleotide sequence: TGTGCCAGCTCACCACCGGGGGCCCACTCTGGAAACACCATATATTTT. It translates to CASSPPGAHSGNTIYF.

The rearrangement joins TRBV7-2 to TRBJ2-3; maybe TRBD1 (8 bases). This CDR3 spans 15 amino acids. Trimming stripped 5 bases from V and 4 bases from J, with 16 bases between. Germline V gene data show CDR1 as SGHTA and CDR2 as FQGNSA. The chain's CDR3 is CASSAQGAGADTQYF. CDR3 in DNA: TGTGCCAGCAGCGCCCAGGGGGCGGGGGCAGATACGCAGTATTTT.

The chain links TRBV6-4 to TRBJ2-1, with 11 bases identical to TRBD2. CDR3 size: 17 residues. Germline V gene lookup returns CDR1 MRHNA and CDR2 SNTAGT. The V and J ends lost 0 bases and 4 bases, in that order; junction bases with no gene match: 5. In DNA form, the CDR3 reads TGTGCCAGCAGTGACTCGAACAGACTAGCGGGATACAATGAGCAGTTCTTC. This gives the protein CASSDSNRLAGYNEQFF.

The V gene is TRBV2, the J gene TRBJ1-1; D is uncertain. The germline V gene encodes CDR1 SNHLY and CDR2 FYNNEI. The CDR3 spans 14 residues. Trimming cost V 2 bases and J 5 bases, with 12 bases left between them. CDR3 nucleotides: TGTGCCAGCAGTGAAAGAGACGCGGGGACTGAAGCTTTCTTT. Translation gives CASSERDAGTEAFF.

This chain joins TRBV7-7 and TRBJ2-7; 8 bases are shared with TRBD1. Germline-derived CDR1 and CDR2 are SSHAT and FNYEAQ (reference sequence). The CDR3 totals 15 residues. V lost 5 bases, J lost 4 bases, and 10 bases stayed unmatched. The CDR3 nucleotides read TGTGCCAGCAGCGAGGGGACAGGCCCGTTTTACGAGCAGTACTTC. It is translated as CASSEGTGPFYEQYF.

This clone appeared a few times. This chain uses TRBV7-6 with TRBJ2-1; the D gene is possibly TRBD1 (6 bases). Germline CDR1 is SGHVS and CDR2 is FNYEAQ. CDR3 size: 14 residues. The ends were cut back, 1 base at V and 6 bases at J, with 10 bases in the middle. Here the CDR3 reads CASSLGGGLNEQFF. CDR3 DNA: TGTGCCAGCAGCTTAGGAGGGGGTCTCAATGAGCAGTTCTTC.

The chain employs TRBV27 and TRBJ1-2, with 7 bases matching TRBD1. The CDR3 spans 13 residues. V was pared by 5 bases and J by 5 bases, with 5 bases of the junction left unmatched. Germline V gene sequence: CDR1 MNHEY, CDR2 SMNVEV (reference sequence). The CDR3 nucleotides read TGTGCCAGCAGTCCGACAGGGCCTTATGGCTACACCTTC. Protein: CASSPTGPYGYTF.

This rearrangement joins TRBV27 to TRBJ1-1, with 9 bases lining up with TRBD1. The CDR3 length is 15 residues. The ends lost 4 bases at V and 4 bases at J; junction bases unmatched: 7. Germline loops: CDR1 MNHEY, CDR2 SMNVEV (reference sequence). CDR3 DNA sequence: TGTGCCAGCAGTTCGGGGACAGGGCGGGCCACTGAAGCTTTCTTT. The encoded protein is CASSSGTGRATEAFF.

The rearrangement links TRBV18 to TRBJ2-3; possibly TRBD2 for D (6 bases). Trimming took 2 bases from V and 2 from J, leaving 11 bases between them. The CDR3 is 15 amino acids. From germline, CDR1 is KGHSH and CDR2 LQKENI. CDR3 nucleotides: TGTGCCAGCTCACCATCCCGGGACTCCACAGATACGCAGTATTTT. Residues: CASSPSRDSTDTQYF.

This clone occurred once. The J gene is TRBJ2-1, the V gene TRBV7-6, with D possibly being TRBD2 (5 bases). V lost 7 bases and J lost 1, with 8 bases in between. This CDR3 has 13 amino acids. Germline V lookup: CDR1 SGHVS, CDR2 FNYEAQ. CDR3 coding DNA: TGTGCCAGCAAGAGCGGTTCCTACAATGAGCAGTTCTTC. Translated: CASKSGSYNEQFF.

The rearrangement joins TRBV7-8 to TRBJ1-5, with a weak D call TRBD1 (6 bases). The CDR3 is made up of 14 amino acids. In germline, CDR1 is SGHVS, CDR2 FQNEAQ. V was clipped by 5 bases and J by 1 base, with 9 bases between them. The CDR3 is CASSNQGSNQPQHF. The CDR3 DNA reads TGTGCCAGCAGCAACCAGGGGAGCAATCAGCCCCAGCATTTT.

This clone appeared a few times. The chain has TRBV5-6 and TRBJ1-1; D gene unclear. The CDR3 covers 15 residues. Germline V gives CDR1 SGHDT, CDR2 YYEEEE. Trimming removed 2 bases at V and 4 bases at J, with 15 bases between. For the CDR3, the DNA is TGTGCCAGCAGCTTTCTGGGGAGGAGGAGCACTGAAGCTTTCTTT. Amino acids: CASSFLGRRSTEAFF.

On this clone: Mismatch with germline at one junction end may stem from a read error. The rearrangement links TRBV7-9 to TRBJ2-3; D might be TRBD2 (5 bases). Germline V gives CDR1 SEHNR, CDR2 FQNEAQ (reference sequence). The CDR3 contains 19 residues. This CDR3 reads CSSSPRLERGFDGGDTQYF. The CDR3, as DNA: TGTTCCAGCAGCCCTAGACTTGAGAGAGGGTTCGACGGTGGAGATACGCAGTATTTT.

The J gene is TRBJ1-2, the V gene TRBV27; 8 bases fit TRBD1. The germline V gene has CDR1 MNHEY and CDR2 SMNVEV (reference sequence). V was clipped by 4 bases and J by 2 bases; unmatched bases: 9. CDR3 length: 16 amino acids. CDR3 sequence reads: CASSWGQDPQNYGYTF. The DNA of the CDR3 is TGTGCCAGCAGTTGGGGACAGGATCCACAAAACTATGGCTACACCTTC.

The rearrangement joins TRBV18 to TRBJ2-3; the match to TRBD2 covers 10 bases. With 4 bases clipped from V and 1 base from J, the junction kept 8 bases outside the gene matches. CDR1 and CDR2 (germline): KGHSH, LQKENI. The CDR3 totals 17 residues. Here the CDR3 DNA reads TGTGCCAGCTCACGGCAGCGGGGGGGATCACGCACAGATACGCAGTATTTT. Encoded protein: CASSRQRGGSRTDTQYF.

The chain is built from TRBV21-1 and TRBJ1-4; TRBD1 reflects the table's D call only, with no check against the DNA. TRBV21-1 has pseudogene status. The CDR3 totals 16 residues. CDR3 sequence (DNA): TGTGCCAGCATCCAGTCGGGACAGCCGATTTATGAAAAACTGTTTTTT. Translating it yields CASIQSGQPIYEKLFF.

The chain combines TRBV4-2 with TRBJ2-3; D not resolved. Trimming took 5 bases from V and 6 from J, leaving 15 bases between them. The CDR3 spans 14 residues. Germline CDR1 and CDR2: LGHNA and YNFKEQ. The CDR3 here is CASSARLTQDTQYF. CDR3 bases: TGTGCCAGCAGCGCAAGATTAACCCAGGATACGCAGTATTTT.

This clone has only one observation. This chain uses TRBV19 with TRBJ1-5, with no clear D. V was cut by 8 bases and J by 4 bases, with 9 bases left in between. The germline V gene encodes CDR1 LNHDA and CDR2 SQIVND (reference sequence). This CDR3 spans 12 amino acids. This chain's CDR3 is CASERGNQPQHF. The CDR3 DNA is TGTGCCAGTGAGAGAGGGAATCAGCCCCAGCATTTT.

This chain uses TRBV7-2 with TRBJ1-1, with a possible D match to TRBD1 (5 bases). CDR1 is SGHTA and CDR2 is FQGNSA in the germline V gene. The CDR3 totals 13 residues. V lost 0 bases, J lost 6 bases, and 8 bases lay in between. The CDR3 DNA reads as TGTGCCAGCAGCTTAGCCAGGGAATCTGAAGCTTTCTTT. Translation gives CASSLARESEAFF.